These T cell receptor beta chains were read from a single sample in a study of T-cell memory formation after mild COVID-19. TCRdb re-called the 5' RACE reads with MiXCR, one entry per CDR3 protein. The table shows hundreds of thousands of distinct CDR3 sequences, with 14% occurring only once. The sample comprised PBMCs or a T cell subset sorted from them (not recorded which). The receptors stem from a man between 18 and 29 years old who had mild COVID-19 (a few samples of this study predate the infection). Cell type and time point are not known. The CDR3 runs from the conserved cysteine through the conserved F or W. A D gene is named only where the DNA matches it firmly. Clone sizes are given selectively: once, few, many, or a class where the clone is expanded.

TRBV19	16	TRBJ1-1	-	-	CASSTTLGRGSAEAFF	TGTGCCAGTAGTACTACGCTGGGTAGGGGGTCTGCTGAAGCTTTCTTT
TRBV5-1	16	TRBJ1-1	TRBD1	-	CASSNPGQGRSTEAFF	TGCGCCAGCAGCAACCCCGGACAGGGTAGGTCCACTGAAGCTTTCTTT
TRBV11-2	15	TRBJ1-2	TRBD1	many	CASSSPPWTGDGYTF	TGTGCCAGCAGCTCCCCTCCCTGGACAGGGGATGGCTACACCTTC
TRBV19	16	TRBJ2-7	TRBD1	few	CASTPGRRGQSYEQYF	TGTGCCAGTACCCCCGGGCGAAGGGGGCAATCCTACGAGCAGTACTTC
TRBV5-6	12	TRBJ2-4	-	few	CASSFGSNIQYF	TGTGCCAGCAGCTTCGGCTCAAACATTCAGTACTTC
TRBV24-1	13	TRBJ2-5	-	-	CATRRGAGETQYF	TGTGCCACCCGCCGAGGGGCGGGGGAGACCCAGTACTTC
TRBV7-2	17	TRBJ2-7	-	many	CASSLGLGRGPSYEQYF	TGTGCCAGCAGCTTAGGCCTAGGGCGGGGGCCCTCCTACGAGCAGTACTTC
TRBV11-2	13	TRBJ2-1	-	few	CASSSEGVDEQFF	TGTGCCAGCAGCAGCGAGGGGGTCGATGAGCAGTTCTTC
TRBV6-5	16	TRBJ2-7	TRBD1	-	CASSTRRDRGLYEQYF	TGTGCCAGCAGTACTCGCCGGGACAGGGGGTTATACGAGCAGTACTTC
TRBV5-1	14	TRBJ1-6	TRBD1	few	CASSRTGFNSPLHF	TGCGCCAGCAGCAGGACAGGGTTTAATTCACCCCTCCACTTT
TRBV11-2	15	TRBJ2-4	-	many	CASSLDLYQRRIQYF	TGTGCCAGCAGCTTAGATCTGTACCAGCGGCGCATTCAGTACTTC
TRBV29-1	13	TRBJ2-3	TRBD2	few	CSLSGGAVDTQYF	TGCAGCTTAAGCGGGGGGGCTGTAGATACGCAGTATTTT
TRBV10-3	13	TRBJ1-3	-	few	CAIRDSSGNTIYF	TGTGCCATCAGGGACAGCTCTGGAAACACCATATATTTT
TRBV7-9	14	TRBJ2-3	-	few	CASSRQGNTDTQYF	TGTGCCAGCAGTCGTCAGGGAAACACAGATACGCAGTATTTT
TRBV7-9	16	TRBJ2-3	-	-	CASSSERDAVTDTQYF	TGTGCCAGCAGCTCGGAGAGGGACGCAGTCACGGATACGCAGTATTTT
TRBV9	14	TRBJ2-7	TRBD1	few	CASSRDREFYEQYF	TGTGCCAGCAGTCGGGACAGGGAATTCTACGAGCAGTACTTC
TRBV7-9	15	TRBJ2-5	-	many	CASRWTPTMGETQYF	TGTGCCAGCCGATGGACGCCTACTATGGGGGAGACCCAGTACTTC
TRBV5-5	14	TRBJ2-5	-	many	CASSLFQGPKTQYF	TGTGCCAGCAGCTTGTTCCAGGGGCCGAAGACCCAGTACTTC
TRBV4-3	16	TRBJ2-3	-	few	CASSQDGRGSADTQYF	TGCGCCAGCAGCCAAGATGGGAGGGGGAGCGCAGATACGCAGTATTTT
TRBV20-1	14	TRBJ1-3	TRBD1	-	CSARETGGENTIYF	TGCAGTGCTAGGGAAACAGGGGGCGAAAACACCATATATTTT
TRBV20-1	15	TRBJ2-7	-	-	CSDMMTGGIIYEQYF	TGCAGTGATATGATGACAGGAGGCATTATCTACGAGCAGTACTTC
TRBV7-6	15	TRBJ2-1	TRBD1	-	CASRFRDRHEDEQFF	TGTGCCAGCAGATTCCGGGACAGGCATGAGGATGAGCAGTTCTTC
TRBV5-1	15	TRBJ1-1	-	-	CASSLRLAGATEAFF	TGCGCCAGCAGCTTGAGACTCGCCGGGGCCACTGAAGCTTTCTTT
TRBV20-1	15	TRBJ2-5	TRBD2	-	CSAMGLAGAKETQYF	TGCAGTGCTATGGGCCTAGCGGGGGCCAAAGAGACCCAGTACTTC
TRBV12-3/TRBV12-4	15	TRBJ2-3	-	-	CASRSTGLGTDTQYF	TGTGCCAGCAGGTCTACAGGGTTGGGCACAGATACGCAGTATTTT
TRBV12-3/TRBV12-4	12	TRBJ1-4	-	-	CASSPVSEKLFF	TGTGCCAGCAGCCCTGTCTCAGAAAAACTGTTTTTT
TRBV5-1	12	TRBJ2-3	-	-	CASGVAVDTQYF	TGCGCCAGCGGGGTGGCCGTCGATACGCAGTATTTT
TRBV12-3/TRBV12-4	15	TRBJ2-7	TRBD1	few	CASSLRTGPTYEQYF	TGTGCCAGCAGTTTAAGGACAGGGCCTACCTACGAGCAGTACTTC
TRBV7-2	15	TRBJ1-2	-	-	CASSLAPAGGYGYTF	TGTGCCAGCAGCTTAGCTCCCGCTGGGGGCTATGGCTACACCTTC
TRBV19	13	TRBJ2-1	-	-	CASSNTGTGEQFF	TGTGCCAGTAGCAACACAGGGACGGGTGAGCAGTTCTTC
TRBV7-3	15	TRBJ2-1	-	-	CASSLFGGGAREQFF	TGTGCCAGCAGCTTATTTGGTGGGGGGGCCCGTGAGCAGTTCTTC
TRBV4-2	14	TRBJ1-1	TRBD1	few	CASSQDVRGPEAFF	TGTGCCAGCAGCCAAGATGTGAGGGGGCCTGAAGCTTTCTTT
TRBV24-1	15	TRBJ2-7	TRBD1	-	CATSDSRQGSGEQYF	TGTGCCACCAGTGACTCCCGACAGGGATCGGGAGAGCAGTACTTC
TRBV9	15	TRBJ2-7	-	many	CASSADVSRAYEQYF	TGTGCCAGCAGCGCGGACGTCAGCCGGGCCTACGAGCAGTACTTC
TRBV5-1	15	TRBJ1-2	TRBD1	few	CASSYDPGQGTGYTF	TGCGCCAGCAGCTATGACCCGGGACAGGGGACTGGCTACACCTTC
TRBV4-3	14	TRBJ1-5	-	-	CASSQDRANQPQHF	TGCGCCAGCAGCCAAGATCGGGCGAATCAGCCCCAGCATTTT
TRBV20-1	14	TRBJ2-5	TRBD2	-	CSAPIAGGRETQYF	TGCAGTGCCCCTATAGCGGGGGGTAGGGAGACCCAGTACTTC
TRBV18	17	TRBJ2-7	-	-	CASSPYPRHMGTYEQYF	TGTGCCAGCTCACCATACCCTCGGCATATGGGTACCTACGAGCAGTACTTC
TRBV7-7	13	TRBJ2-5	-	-	CASSSWGQETQYF	TGTGCTAGCAGCTCCTGGGGCCAAGAGACCCAGTACTTC
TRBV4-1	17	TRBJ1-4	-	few	CASSQALGGGRDEKLFF	TGCGCCAGCAGCCAAGCCCTGGGGGGGGGCAGGGATGAAAAACTGTTTTTT
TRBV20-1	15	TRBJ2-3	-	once	CSASWGATSGDTQYF	TGCAGTGCTAGTTGGGGGGCCACATCTGGCGATACGCAGTATTTT